Given below is one T cell receptor (beta chain) in context. The data were obtained in a study of blood T cell repertoires in COVID-19. Overall study context: The origin of the acute and convalescent COVID-19 samples was the United States, Italy and Spain. T cells, B-cell-depleted T cells, or PBMCs provided the cDNA or gDNA that served as material.

Per the germline V gene, CDR1 is LNHDA and CDR2 is SQIVND (reference sequence). The V segment lost 5 bases and the J segment 1 base; nucleotides outside the gene matches: 5. The CDR3 consists of 18 residues. In the study's own analysis: Cell counts per sample came from amplifying reference gene primers. Profiled with immunoSEQ multiplex PCR; TCRdb holds only in-frame clones, not every one. V and J calls and clone size come straight from that table; D and trimming were deduced from the DNA. The sample consists of about 73,000 clones, approximately 80% of them appearing once. The receptor was isolated from a man older than 75 with active or convalescent COVID-19. V usage is TRBV19 and J usage is TRBJ2-2; TRBD2 matches 15 bases. Sequencing used peripheral blood. CDR3: CASSGTSGRPRNTGELFF. The CDR3 region has the DNA TGTGCCAGTAGTGGGACTAGCGGGAGGCCTCGGAACACCGGGGAGCTGTTTTTT.